The 26 T cell receptor beta chains listed next were all sequenced from one sample in a study of cytomegalovirus exposure and HLA in healthy donors. Primers: 60 Vbeta forward and 13 Jbeta reverse. Sequencing was performed with immunoSEQ multiplex PCR; in TCRdb, only in-frame clones are kept and a portion is missing. The sample yields roughly 140,000 clones, around 82% seen once. The sample was PBMCs. These receptors all stem from a woman aged 50 to 65 in good health and CMV-seropositive.

This clone was counted only a few times. As DNA, the CDR3 is TGTGCCAGCAGCCGAACGGGCCTAGCCGTTGAAGCTTTCTTT. Amino acids: CASSRTGLAVEAFF. The rearrangement uses TRBV6-5 and TRBJ1-1, with no clear D. Germline lookup yields CDR1 MNHEY and CDR2 SVGAGI. V was clipped by 6 bases and J by 7 bases, with 18 bases between them. This CDR3 contains 14 residues.

This clone occurred a few times. This sequence joins TRBV28 and TRBJ1-2; D remains ambiguous. V was trimmed by 1 base and J by 0 bases, leaving 12 bases between them. The CDR3 contains 16 residues. From germline, CDR1 is MDHEN and CDR2 SYDVKM. In DNA form, the CDR3 reads TGTGCCAGCAGTTTATCGCAGCTCGGGGCTAACTATGGCTACACCTTC. It encodes CASSLSQLGANYGYTF.

The chain couples TRBV2 to TRBJ2-1; 12 bases align to TRBD2. The length of the CDR3 is 14 residues. The junction had 5 bases not matched to a gene; V was cut back by 7 bases and J by 7 bases. Germline V CDR1 and CDR2: SNHLY, FYNNEI. The CDR3 DNA reads TGTGCCAGCACCCTAGCGGGGGGGGTTAATGAGCAGTTCTTC. This translates into CASTLAGGVNEQFF.

The chain couples TRBV5-4 to TRBJ2-5, with 9 bases fitting TRBD1. The J call may not be correct, given that the DNA end is closer to TRBJ2-7. CDR3 length: 15 amino acids. Germline V gene sequence: CDR1 SGHNT, CDR2 YYREEE (reference sequence). The CDR3 region is CASSQRTGENYEQYF. The CDR3 DNA is TGTGCCAGCAGCCAAAGGACAGGGGAAAACTACGAGCAGTACTTC.

J is TRBJ1-1 and V is TRBV7-9; D is uncertain. CDR3 size: 15 residues. V was cut by 1 base and J by 1 base, with 10 bases left in between. Germline assignment: CDR1 SEHNR and CDR2 FQNEAQ (reference sequence). The CDR3 nucleotides read TGTGCCAGCAGCTTAGGCTTGAGCGGGAACACTGAAGCTTTCTTT. Its protein product is CASSLGLSGNTEAFF.

This chain's CDR3 is CASSLGVSTEAFF. The CDR3 DNA follows: TGTGCCAGCAGCTTAGGAGTTTCCACTGAAGCTTTCTTT. The chain carries TRBV11-2 and TRBJ1-1; D not resolved. Deletions cut 1 base from V and 4 bases from J, with 7 bases between. The germline V gene has CDR1 SGHAT and CDR2 FQNNGV. The CDR3 length is 13 residues.

This clone was seen only a few times. The V and J genes are TRBV19 and TRBJ1-5; TRBD1 aligns across 7 bases. V shed 5 bases, J shed 3 bases, and the junction held 4 bases outside the gene matches. The CDR3 runs to 14 residues. CDR1 is LNHDA, CDR2 SQIVND, per germline (reference sequence). CDR3 sequence reads: CASSLTGVNQPQHF. In nucleotides, the CDR3 is TGTGCCAGTAGTCTCACAGGGGTCAATCAGCCCCAGCATTTT.

This clone was picked up a small number of times. The gene calls are TRBV19 and TRBJ1-1, with 7 bases matching TRBD1. The CDR3 is made up of 15 amino acids. Germline assignment: CDR1 LNHDA and CDR2 SQIVND (reference sequence). The V and J ends lost 4 bases and 2 bases, in that order; junction bases with no gene match: 7. The CDR3, as DNA: TGTGCCAGTAGTAAGACAGGGCGGGGTAACACTGAAGCTTTCTTT. Its protein is CASSKTGRGNTEAFF.

V and J are TRBV19 and TRBJ1-5, with 8 bases identical to TRBD1. The trim removed 7 bases at V and 5 bases at J, leaving 10 bases unmatched. Looked up from germline, CDR1 is LNHDA and CDR2 is SQIVND (reference sequence). The length of the CDR3 is 15 residues. DNA of the CDR3: TGTGCCAGTAATCCACGGGGCAGGGGGCATCAGCCCCAGCATTTT. It yields the protein CASNPRGRGHQPQHF.

This chain uses TRBV6-4 with TRBJ1-2, with 11 bases aligning to TRBD1. The V gene's germline CDR1 is MRHNA and CDR2 SNTAGT. V trimming: 2 bases; J trimming: 7 bases; junction bases outside the gene matches: 6. The CDR3 contains 15 residues. The CDR3 sequence is CASSDGTGGLGGYTF. CDR3 in DNA: TGTGCCAGCAGTGACGGGACAGGGGGATTAGGTGGCTACACCTTC.

This clone was observed once. The chain combines TRBV19 with TRBJ1-5, with 9 bases matching TRBD1. The CDR3 runs 15 residues. Germline loops: CDR1 LNHDA, CDR2 SQIVND (reference sequence). With 6 bases clipped from V and 1 base from J, the junction kept 4 bases outside the gene matches. CDR3 in amino acids: CASRETGGSNQPQHF. CDR3 in DNA: TGTGCCAGTAGGGAGACAGGGGGAAGCAATCAGCCCCAGCATTTT.

The V call is TRBV7-9, the J call TRBJ2-5, with 8 bases that match TRBD1. V dropped 1 base and J dropped 4; count of bases not matched to a gene: 5. Germline lookup yields CDR1 SEHNR and CDR2 FQNEAQ (reference sequence). The CDR3 totals 15 residues. CDR3 amino acids: CASSLELTGAETQYF. The CDR3 DNA reads as TGTGCCAGCAGCTTAGAGCTGACAGGGGCAGAGACCCAGTACTTC.

The chain carries TRBV2 and TRBJ1-1; 9 positions match TRBD1. Germline assignment: CDR1 SNHLY and CDR2 FYNNEI. The CDR3 runs to 15 residues. Trimming removed 3 bases from V and 12 bases from J; junction bases left unmatched: 14. For the CDR3, the DNA is TGTGCCAGCAGTGACCCGACAGGGGGAAATCGTACGCCTTTCTTT. This codes for CASSDPTGGNRTPFF.

This chain links TRBV19 with TRBJ1-1; possible D gene TRBD1, 5 bases. V gave up 0 bases and J gave up 3 bases, with 14 bases separating them. The CDR3 covers 16 residues. Germline V gene data show CDR1 as LNHDA and CDR2 as SQIVND (reference sequence). CDR3 region: CASSIEGRRGDTEAFF. CDR3 coding DNA: TGTGCCAGTAGTATAGAGGGTCGGAGGGGCGACACTGAAGCTTTCTTT.

The chain has TRBV7-6 and TRBJ2-3, with TRBD2 matching over 11 bases. Germline V lookup: CDR1 SGHVS, CDR2 FNYEAQ. The V gene end was trimmed by 4 bases and the J gene end by 4 bases; junction bases not matched to a gene: 13. CDR3 length equals 18 residues. The CDR3 sequence is CASSSRIKTSGEADTQYF. The CDR3 nucleotides are TGTGCCAGCAGCTCCAGGATCAAGACTAGCGGGGAGGCAGATACGCAGTATTTT.

This clone occurred a few times. The rearrangement uses TRBV14 and TRBJ1-1; possible D gene TRBD1, 6 bases. CDR1 and CDR2 (germline): SGHDN, FVKESK. Trimming left V 6 bases short and J 6 bases short, with 14 bases between. This CDR3 is built from 13 residues. The CDR3 region is CASRKGGLPEAFF. CDR3 nucleotide sequence: TGTGCCAGCAGAAAAGGGGGTTTACCTGAAGCTTTCTTT.

This chain joins TRBV5-1 and TRBJ2-7; the D is unclear. Looked up from germline, CDR1 is SGHRS and CDR2 is YFSETQ. V was clipped by 5 bases and J by 0 bases, with 6 bases between them. The CDR3 loop spans 12 amino acids. The CDR3 region has the DNA TGCGCCAGCAGGTCCAACTCCTACGAGCAGTACTTC. Protein product: CASRSNSYEQYF. Variable domain in full (rest from reference TRBV5-1 and TRBJ2-7): KAGVTQTPRYLIKTRGQQVTLSCSPISGHRSVSWYQQTPGQGLQFLFEYFSETQRNKGNFPGRFSGRQFSNSRSEMNVSTLELGDSALYLCASRSNSYEQYFGPGTRLTVT.

V gene TRBV9 combines with J gene TRBJ1-1, with a weak D call TRBD1 (5 bases). This CDR3 has 12 residues. Trimming cost V 4 bases and J 11 bases, with 15 bases left between them. Germline CDR1 and CDR2: SGDLS and YYNGEE. CDR3 loop: CASSSSGIEAFF. CDR3 DNA: TGTGCCAGCAGCAGTTCAGGGATAGAGGCTTTCTTT.

This sequence joins TRBV29-1 and TRBJ2-5, with a tentative D call TRBD2 (7 bases). Germline V gene sequence: CDR1 SQVTM, CDR2 ANQGSEA. CDR3 size: 13 residues. V gave up 4 bases and J gave up 4 bases, with 13 bases separating them. The CDR3 sequence is CSVAAGAGETQYF. The CDR3 bases are TGCAGCGTTGCGGCGGGGGCAGGAGAGACCCAGTACTTC.

This chain connects TRBV18 to TRBJ2-3; D not resolved. Trimming left V 4 bases short and J 8 bases short, with 13 bases between. Germline loops: CDR1 KGHSH, CDR2 LQKENI. The CDR3 is 13 residues long. In nucleotides, the CDR3 is TGTGCCAGCTCACGAGAGGAGCACGCTACGCAGTATTTT. Its protein product is CASSREEHATQYF.

The gene calls are TRBV5-1 and TRBJ2-7; TRBD1 might be the D (6 bases). The CDR3 is 16 residues long. Between the trimmed V and J ends, which lost 1 base and 5 bases, there was a span of 19 bases. From germline, CDR1 is SGHRS and CDR2 YFSETQ. This CDR3 is CASSLLSNTRGHEQYF. CDR3 sequence (DNA): TGCGCCAGCAGCTTGCTTTCTAACACCAGGGGCCACGAGCAGTACTTC. Looking up the rest from reference TRBV5-1 and TRBJ2-7 gives the full variable domain: KAGVTQTPRYLIKTRGQQVTLSCSPISGHRSVSWYQQTPGQGLQFLFEYFSETQRNKGNFPGRFSGRQFSNSRSEMNVSTLELGDSALYLCASSLLSNTRGHEQYFGPGTRLTVT.

The rearrangement joins TRBV27 to TRBJ1-5, with D possibly TRBD1 on 5 matching bases. Germline loops: CDR1 MNHEY, CDR2 SMNVEV (reference sequence). This CDR3 has 14 residues. V was cut by 6 bases and J by 5 bases, with 14 bases left in between. The CDR3 here is CASRAGRGDQPQHF. The CDR3 DNA reads as TGTGCCAGCAGAGCAGGGCGCGGCGATCAGCCCCAGCATTTT.

This clone appeared once. This chain connects TRBV5-1 to TRBJ2-7; maybe TRBD1 (6 bases). The germline CDR1 and CDR2 sequences are SGHRS and YFSETQ. V gave up 3 bases and J gave up 5 bases, with 9 bases separating them. The CDR3 consists of 12 residues. In nucleotides, the CDR3 is TGCGCCAGCAGCTCACAGGGTCACGAGCAGTACTTC. This translates into CASSSQGHEQYF.

The count of this clone is one. Here the CDR3 DNA reads TGTGCCAGCAGCCCGGGACTAGCAGATACGCAGTATTTT. Protein product: CASSPGLADTQYF. V gene TRBV5-6 combines with J gene TRBJ2-3, with 8 bases identical to TRBD2. This CDR3 spans 13 amino acids. CDR1 SGHDT and CDR2 YYEEEE come from the germline V gene. J gave up 4 bases and V 4 bases, and 2 bases lay outside the gene matches.

The chain recombines TRBV19 with TRBJ2-7; 7 bases are a match to TRBD2. V shed 3 bases, J shed 6 bases, and the junction held 11 bases outside the gene matches. Looked up from germline, CDR1 is LNHDA and CDR2 is SQIVND (reference sequence). The CDR3 extends over 15 amino acids. CDR3 amino acids: CASSIAGTKAVEQYF. The CDR3 DNA sequence: TGTGCCAGTAGTATCGCCGGGACTAAAGCTGTCGAGCAGTACTTC.

The chain combines TRBV27 with TRBJ1-2; a possible D gene is TRBD1 (6 bases). The CDR3 is 13 amino acids. V was cut by 8 bases and J by 7 bases, with 17 bases left in between. Looked up from germline, CDR1 is MNHEY and CDR2 is SMNVEV (reference sequence). As DNA, the CDR3 is TGTGCCAGCGGACAGTCTGTACGCTTTGGCTACACCTTC. It encodes CASGQSVRFGYTF.